This T cell receptor (beta chain) was documented in a study of T-cell reconstitution after alpha-beta-depleted transplantation in children. General study results and limits: The origin of alpha-beta T cells about two months after transplant was reportedly several hundred expanded graft clones. T-cell numbers and diversity, one year after transplant, stemmed largely from T cells that were newly produced.

Germline V gene sequence: CDR1 SQVTM, CDR2 ANQGSEA. The CDR3 is 12 amino acids. V lost 5 bases to trimming and J lost 5 bases; unmatched junction nucleotides: 1. A word on this clonotype: Its antigen is currently unknown.

A TCRbeta library incorporating unique molecular identifiers was prepared. TCRdb reprocessed the PCR reads via MiXCR and lists one record per CDR3 protein. The sample includes about 580,000 distinct CDR3 sequences, 20% to 25% of them seen just once. The chain employs TRBV29-1 and TRBJ2-2; 8 nucleotides match TRBD1. This sample comprised PBMCs, mostly from graft donor cells, obtained 360 days after TCRalphabeta/CD19-depleted stem cell transplant. This receptor was identified in a boy in the first two years of life who had a stem cell transplant for acute myeloid leukemia, so the T cells may come from the graft donor. CDR3 DNA sequence: TGCAGCGTTTGGACAGGGACCGGGGAGCTGTTTTTT. It yields the protein CSVWTGTGELFF.